This T cell receptor beta chain appears in the sequencing data of a study of T cells in Graves' hyperthyroidism and ophthalmopathy. The investigators amplified TCR beta CDR3 regions from RNA transcripts. In the first-round RT-PCR of the TCR CDR3, the HTBI primer set was used. TCRdb reprocessed the multiplex PCR reads with MiXCR, giving one entry per CDR3 protein. The table lists about 500,000 distinct CDR3 sequences, about a sixth of them singletons. This CDR3 has 12 amino acids. V lost 5 bases and J 7 bases, leaving 9 bases between the germline ends. Germline V gene data show CDR1 as LGHNT and CDR2 as FRNRAP. Each patient was aged 18 to 65 and had newly diagnosed hyperthyroidism of under 2 months' duration.

The sequence was collected from a woman aged 18-30 years with Graves' hyperthyroidism. Sequenced input: blood. This chain links TRBV12-5 with TRBJ1-5; D may be TRBD1 (5 bases). CDR3: CASGQGGQPQHF. CDR3 DNA: TGTGCTAGTGGTCAGGGTGGGCAGCCCCAGCATTTT.